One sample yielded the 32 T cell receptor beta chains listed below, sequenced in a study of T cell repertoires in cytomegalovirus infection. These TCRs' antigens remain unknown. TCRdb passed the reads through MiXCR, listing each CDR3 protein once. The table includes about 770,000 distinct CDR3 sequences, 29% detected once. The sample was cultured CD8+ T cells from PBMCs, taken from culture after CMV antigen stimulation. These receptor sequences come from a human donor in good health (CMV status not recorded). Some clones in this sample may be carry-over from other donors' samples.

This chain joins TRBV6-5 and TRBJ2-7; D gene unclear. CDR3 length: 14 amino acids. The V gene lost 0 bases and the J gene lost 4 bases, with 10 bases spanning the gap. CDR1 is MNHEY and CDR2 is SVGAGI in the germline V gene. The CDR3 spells CASSYSTPKYEQYF. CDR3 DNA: TGTGCCAGCAGTTACTCGACTCCCAAATACGAGCAGTACTTC.

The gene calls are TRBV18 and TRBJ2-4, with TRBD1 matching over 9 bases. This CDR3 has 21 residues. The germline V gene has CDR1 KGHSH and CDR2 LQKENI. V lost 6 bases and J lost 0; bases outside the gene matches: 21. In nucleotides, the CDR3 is TGTGCCAGCTCGCCGCCCGTGGCTCGGGACAGGGAGATCCTAGCCAAAAACATTCAGTACTTC. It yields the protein CASSPPVARDREILAKNIQYF.

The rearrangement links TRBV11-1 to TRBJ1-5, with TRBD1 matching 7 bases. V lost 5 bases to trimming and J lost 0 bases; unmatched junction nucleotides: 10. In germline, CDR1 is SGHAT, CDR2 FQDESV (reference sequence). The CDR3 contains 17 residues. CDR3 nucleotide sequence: TGTGCCAGCAGCCCATCCCGGGACAGTTATAGCAATCAGCCCCAGCATTTT. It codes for CASSPSRDSYSNQPQHF.

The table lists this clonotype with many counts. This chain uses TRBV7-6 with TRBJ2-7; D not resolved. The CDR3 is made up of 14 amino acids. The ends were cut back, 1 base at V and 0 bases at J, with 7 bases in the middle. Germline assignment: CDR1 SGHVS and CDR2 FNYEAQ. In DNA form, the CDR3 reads TGTGCCAGCAGCTTAGAGACATCCTCCTACGAGCAGTACTTC. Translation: CASSLETSSYEQYF. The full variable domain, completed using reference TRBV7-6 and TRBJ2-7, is GAGVSQSPRYKVTKRGQDVALRCDPISGHVSLYWYRQALGQGPEFLTYFNYEAQQDKSGLPNDRFSAERPEGSISTLTIQRTEQRDSAMYRCASSLETSSYEQYFGPGTRLTVT.

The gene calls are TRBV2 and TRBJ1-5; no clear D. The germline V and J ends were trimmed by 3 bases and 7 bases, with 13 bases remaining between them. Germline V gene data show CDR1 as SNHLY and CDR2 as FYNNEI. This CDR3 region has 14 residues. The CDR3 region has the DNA TGTGCCAGCAGTGAGACGCGGGTTCACCAGCCCCAGCATTTT. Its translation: CASSETRVHQPQHF.

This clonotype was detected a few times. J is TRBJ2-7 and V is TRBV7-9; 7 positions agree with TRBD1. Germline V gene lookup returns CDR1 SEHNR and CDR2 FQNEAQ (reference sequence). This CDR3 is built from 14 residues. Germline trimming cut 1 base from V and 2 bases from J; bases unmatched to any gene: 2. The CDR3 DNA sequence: TGTGCCAGCAGCTTAGAGGACAGGACCTACGAGCAGTACTTC. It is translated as CASSLEDRTYEQYF.

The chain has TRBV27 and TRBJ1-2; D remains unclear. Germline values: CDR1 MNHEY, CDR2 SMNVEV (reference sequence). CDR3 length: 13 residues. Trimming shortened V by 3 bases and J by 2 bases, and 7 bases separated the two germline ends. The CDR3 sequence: CASSFFPNYGYTF. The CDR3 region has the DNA TGTGCCAGCAGTTTCTTCCCGAACTATGGCTACACCTTC.

The CDR3 DNA follows: TGTGCCAGCAGTCCCAGGGATGACCAAGAGACCCAGTACTTC. This encodes CASSPRDDQETQYF. The chain employs TRBV6-5 and TRBJ2-5; a possible D gene is TRBD1 (5 bases). CDR3 length equals 14 residues. V was shortened by 5 bases and J by 0 bases, with 10 bases between the two germline ends. Germline V gene lookup returns CDR1 MNHEY and CDR2 SVGAGI.

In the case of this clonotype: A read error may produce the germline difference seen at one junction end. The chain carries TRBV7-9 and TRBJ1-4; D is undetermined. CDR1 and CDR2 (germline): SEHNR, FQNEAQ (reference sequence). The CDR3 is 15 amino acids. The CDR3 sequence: CASSGRRETNEKLIF. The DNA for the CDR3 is TGTGCCAGCAGCGGTCGACGGGAAACTAATGAAAAACTGATTTTT.

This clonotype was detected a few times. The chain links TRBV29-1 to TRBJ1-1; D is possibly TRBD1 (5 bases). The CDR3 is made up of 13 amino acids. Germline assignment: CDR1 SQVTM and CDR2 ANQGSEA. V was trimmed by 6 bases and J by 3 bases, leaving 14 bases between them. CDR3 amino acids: CSVRKGVHTEAFF. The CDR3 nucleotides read TGCAGCGTAAGAAAAGGGGTCCACACTGAAGCTTTCTTT.

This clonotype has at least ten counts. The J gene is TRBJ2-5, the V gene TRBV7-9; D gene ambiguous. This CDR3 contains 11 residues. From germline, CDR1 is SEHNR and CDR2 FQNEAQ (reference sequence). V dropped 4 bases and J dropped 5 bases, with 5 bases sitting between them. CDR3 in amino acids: CASSSSETQYF. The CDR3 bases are TGTGCCAGCAGCTCGTCGGAGACCCAGTACTTC.

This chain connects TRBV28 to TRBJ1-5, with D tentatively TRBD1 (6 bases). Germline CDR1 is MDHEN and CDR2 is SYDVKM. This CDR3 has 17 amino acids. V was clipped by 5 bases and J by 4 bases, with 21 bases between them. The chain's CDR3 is CASSPGARATGNQPQHF. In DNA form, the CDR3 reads TGTGCCAGCAGTCCGGGGGCCCGAGCTACAGGAAATCAGCCCCAGCATTTT.

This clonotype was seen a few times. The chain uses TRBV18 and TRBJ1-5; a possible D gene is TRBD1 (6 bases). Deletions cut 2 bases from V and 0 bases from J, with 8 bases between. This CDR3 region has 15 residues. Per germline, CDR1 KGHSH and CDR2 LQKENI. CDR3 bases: TGTGCCAGCTCACCAGGGGGGCCTAGCAATCAGCCCCAGCATTTT. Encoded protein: CASSPGGPSNQPQHF.

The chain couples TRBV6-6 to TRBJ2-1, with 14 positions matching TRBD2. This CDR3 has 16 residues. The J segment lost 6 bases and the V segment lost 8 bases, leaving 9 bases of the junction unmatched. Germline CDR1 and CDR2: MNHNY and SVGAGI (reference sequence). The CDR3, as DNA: TGTGCCAGCCTCTTTGGGGGACTAGCGGGGGTCAATGAGCAGTTCTTC. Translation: CASLFGGLAGVNEQFF.

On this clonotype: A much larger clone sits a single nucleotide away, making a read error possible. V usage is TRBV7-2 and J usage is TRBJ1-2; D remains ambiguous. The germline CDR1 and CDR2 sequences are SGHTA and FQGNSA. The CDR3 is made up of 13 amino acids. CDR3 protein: CAKDRVGNYGYTF. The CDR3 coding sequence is TGTGCTAAGGATCGGGTAGGGAACTATGGCTACACCTTC.

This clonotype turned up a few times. CDR3 coding DNA: TGTGCCAGCAGCGTAGGAGGACTAAACGAGCAGTACTTC. It yields the protein CASSVGGLNEQYF. The chain joins TRBV9 to TRBJ2-7; the D gene is possibly TRBD2 (6 bases). The CDR3 length is 13 residues. Looked up from germline, CDR1 is SGDLS and CDR2 is YYNGEE. V was cut by 0 bases and J by 5 bases, with 9 bases left in between.

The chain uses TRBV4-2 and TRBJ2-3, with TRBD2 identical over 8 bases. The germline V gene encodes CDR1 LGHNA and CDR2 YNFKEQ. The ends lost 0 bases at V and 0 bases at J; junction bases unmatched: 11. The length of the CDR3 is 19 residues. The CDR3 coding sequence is TGTGCCAGCAGCCAAGATGGGGAGGCTAGCGGGCCTAGCACAGATACGCAGTATTTT. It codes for CASSQDGEASGPSTDTQYF.

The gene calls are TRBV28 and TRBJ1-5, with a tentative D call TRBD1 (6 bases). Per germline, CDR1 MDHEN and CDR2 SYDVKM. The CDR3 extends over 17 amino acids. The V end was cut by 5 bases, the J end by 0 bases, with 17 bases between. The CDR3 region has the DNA TGTGCCAGCAGTCCAGGGACATTTCCCTATAGCAATCAGCCCCAGCATTTT. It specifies CASSPGTFPYSNQPQHF.

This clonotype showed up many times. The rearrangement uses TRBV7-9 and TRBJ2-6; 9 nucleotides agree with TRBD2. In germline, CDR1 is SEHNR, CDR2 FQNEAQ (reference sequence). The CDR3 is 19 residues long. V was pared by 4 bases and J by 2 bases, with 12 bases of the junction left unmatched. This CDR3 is CASSSPLAGQIPGANVLTF. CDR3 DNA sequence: TGTGCCAGCAGCTCCCCGCTAGCGGGACAGATTCCTGGGGCCAACGTCCTGACTTTC. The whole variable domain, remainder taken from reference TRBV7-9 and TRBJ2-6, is DTGVSQNPRHKITKRGQNVTFRCDPISEHNRLYWYRQTLGQGPEFLTYFQNEAQLEKSRLLSDRFSAERPKGSFSTLEIQRTEQGDSAMYLCASSSPLAGQIPGANVLTFGAGSRLTVL.

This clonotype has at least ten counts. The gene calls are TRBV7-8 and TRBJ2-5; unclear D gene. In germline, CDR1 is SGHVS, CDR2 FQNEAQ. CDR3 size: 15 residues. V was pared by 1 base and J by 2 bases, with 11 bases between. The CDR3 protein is CASSLGLRRQETQYF. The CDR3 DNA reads TGTGCCAGCAGCTTAGGTTTAAGAAGACAAGAGACCCAGTACTTC.

CDR3 sequence reads: CASSFAYPGPRGNEQFF. The CDR3 bases are TGTGCCAGCAGTTTTGCCTACCCGGGACCCAGAGGAAATGAGCAGTTCTTC. V usage is TRBV27 and J usage is TRBJ2-1; D tentatively reads TRBD1 or TRBD2 (5 bases each). CDR1 is MNHEY, CDR2 SMNVEV, per germline (reference sequence). With 3 bases removed from V and 7 bases from J, the gap between germline ends came to 22 bases. The CDR3 contains 17 residues.

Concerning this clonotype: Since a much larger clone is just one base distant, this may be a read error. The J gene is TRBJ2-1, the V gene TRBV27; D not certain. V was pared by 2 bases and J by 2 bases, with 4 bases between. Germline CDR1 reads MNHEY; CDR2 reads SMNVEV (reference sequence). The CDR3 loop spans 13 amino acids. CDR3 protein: CASSLLPYNEQFF. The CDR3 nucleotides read TGTGCCAGCAGTTTACTACCCTACAATGAGCAGTTCTTC.

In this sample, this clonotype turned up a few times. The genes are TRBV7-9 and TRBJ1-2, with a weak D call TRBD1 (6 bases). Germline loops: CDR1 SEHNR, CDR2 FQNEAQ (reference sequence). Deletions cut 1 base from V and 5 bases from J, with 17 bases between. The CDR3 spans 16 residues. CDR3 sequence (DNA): TGTGCCAGCAGCTTAGGCACCAGAGACAGGCGATATGGCTACACCTTC. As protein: CASSLGTRDRRYGYTF. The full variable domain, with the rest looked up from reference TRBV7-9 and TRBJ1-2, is DTGVSQNPRHKITKRGQNVTFRCDPISEHNRLYWYRQTLGQGPEFLTYFQNEAQLEKSRLLSDRFSAERPKGSFSTLEIQRTEQGDSAMYLCASSLGTRDRRYGYTFGSGTRLTVV.

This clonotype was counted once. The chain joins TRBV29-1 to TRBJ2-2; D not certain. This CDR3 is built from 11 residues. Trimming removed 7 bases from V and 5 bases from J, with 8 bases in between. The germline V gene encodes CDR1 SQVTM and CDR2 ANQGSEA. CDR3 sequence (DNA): TGCAGCGCGCAAGTTACCGGGGAGCTGTTTTTT. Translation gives CSAQVTGELFF.

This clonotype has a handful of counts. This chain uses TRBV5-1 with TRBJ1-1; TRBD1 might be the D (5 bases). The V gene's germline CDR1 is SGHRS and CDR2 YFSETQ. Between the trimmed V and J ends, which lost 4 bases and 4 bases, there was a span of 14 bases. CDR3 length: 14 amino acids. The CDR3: CASSIAGFGTEAFF. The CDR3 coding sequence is TGCGCCAGCAGCATCGCAGGGTTTGGCACTGAAGCTTTCTTT. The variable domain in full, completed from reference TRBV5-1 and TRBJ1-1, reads KAGVTQTPRYLIKTRGQQVTLSCSPISGHRSVSWYQQTPGQGLQFLFEYFSETQRNKGNFPGRFSGRQFSNSRSEMNVSTLELGDSALYLCASSIAGFGTEAFFGQGTRLTVV.

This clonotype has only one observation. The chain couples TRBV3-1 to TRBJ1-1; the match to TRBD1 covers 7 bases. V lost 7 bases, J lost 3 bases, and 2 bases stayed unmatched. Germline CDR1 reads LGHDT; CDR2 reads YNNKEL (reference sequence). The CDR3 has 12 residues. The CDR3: CASTTGDTEAFF. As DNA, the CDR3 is TGTGCCAGCACAACAGGGGACACTGAAGCTTTCTTT.

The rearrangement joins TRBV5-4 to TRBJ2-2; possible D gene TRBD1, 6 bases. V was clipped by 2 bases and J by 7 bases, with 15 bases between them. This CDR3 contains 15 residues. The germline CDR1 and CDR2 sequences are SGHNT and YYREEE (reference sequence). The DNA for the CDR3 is TGTGCCAGCAGCTTTAATAACAGGGCGGACGGGGAGCTGTTTTTT. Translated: CASSFNNRADGELFF.

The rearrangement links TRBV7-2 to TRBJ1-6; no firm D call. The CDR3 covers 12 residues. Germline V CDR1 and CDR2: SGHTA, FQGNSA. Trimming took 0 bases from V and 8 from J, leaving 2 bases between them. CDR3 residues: CASSLADSPLHF. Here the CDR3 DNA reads TGTGCCAGCAGCTTAGCCGATTCACCCCTCCACTTT.

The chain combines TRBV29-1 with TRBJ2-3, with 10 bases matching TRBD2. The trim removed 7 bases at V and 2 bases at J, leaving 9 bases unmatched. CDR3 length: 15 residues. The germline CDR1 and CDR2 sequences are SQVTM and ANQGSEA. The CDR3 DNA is TGCAGCGACGAAGCGGGGGGGAGCCCCACAGATACGCAGTATTTT. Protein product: CSDEAGGSPTDTQYF.

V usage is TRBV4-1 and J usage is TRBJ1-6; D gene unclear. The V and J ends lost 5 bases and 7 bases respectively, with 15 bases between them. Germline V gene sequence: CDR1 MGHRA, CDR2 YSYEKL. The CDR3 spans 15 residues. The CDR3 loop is CASSDGPLGNSPLHF. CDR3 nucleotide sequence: TGCGCCAGCAGCGATGGGCCGCTCGGGAATTCACCCCTCCACTTT.

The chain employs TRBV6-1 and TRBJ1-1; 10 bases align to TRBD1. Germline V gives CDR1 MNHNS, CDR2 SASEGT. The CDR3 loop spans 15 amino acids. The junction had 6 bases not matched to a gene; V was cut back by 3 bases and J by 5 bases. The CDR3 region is CASSDRDRGWTEAFF. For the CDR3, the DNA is TGTGCCAGCAGTGACCGGGACAGGGGTTGGACTGAAGCTTTCTTT.

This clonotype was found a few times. CDR3: CASSFGTGANMNTEAFF. Written as DNA, the CDR3 is TGTGCCAGCAGCTTCGGGACAGGGGCCAATATGAACACTGAAGCTTTCTTT. V and J are TRBV7-2 and TRBJ1-1, with 10 positions matching TRBD1. This CDR3 is built from 17 residues. Losses at the gene ends were 3 bases for V and 0 bases for J; bases not matched to a gene: 7. CDR1 and CDR2 (germline): SGHTA, FQGNSA.